This T cell receptor beta chain is drawn from a study of a mutant IDH1 vaccine in newly diagnosed glioma. Overall study: In some groups vaccination began 4-6 weeks post-radiotherapy; others received it with temozolomide. Study-wide findings and caveats: Around 92% of patients showed vaccine-induced immune responses across multiple MHC alleles.

This CDR3 has 13 amino acids. Trimming removed 3 bases from V and 3 bases from J, with 8 bases in between. Germline CDR1 reads LNHDA; CDR2 reads SQIVND (reference sequence). The time point is: week 47, end of study. All doses held 300 ug of mutant IDH1 20-mer peptide, with topical imiquimod. This clone was recorded a few times. What it binds is not known. TCRdb's copy holds only in-frame clones and misses some; the assay was immunoSEQ multiplex PCR. The repertoire consists of tens of thousands of clones, with approximately 80% occurring once and the leading ten covering about 17%. This specimen was PBMCs, taken from a glioma patient whose treatment included an IDH1 peptide vaccine. V usage is TRBV19 and J usage is TRBJ2-5, with TRBD2 as a possible D gene (5 bases). This TCR was recovered from a man younger than 35 with glioma. Some clones in this sample may be carry-over from other donors' samples. The CDR3 region has the DNA TGTGCCAGTAGTATCGGGGAGAAAGAGACCCAGTACTTC. It yields the protein CASSIGEKETQYF. Complete variable domain (other parts from reference TRBV19 and TRBJ2-5): DGGITQSPKYLFRKEGQNVTLSCEQNLNHDAMYWYRQDPGQGLRLIYYSQIVNDFQKGDIAEGYSVSREKKESFPLTVTSAQKNPTAFYLCASSIGEKETQYFGPGTRLLVL.